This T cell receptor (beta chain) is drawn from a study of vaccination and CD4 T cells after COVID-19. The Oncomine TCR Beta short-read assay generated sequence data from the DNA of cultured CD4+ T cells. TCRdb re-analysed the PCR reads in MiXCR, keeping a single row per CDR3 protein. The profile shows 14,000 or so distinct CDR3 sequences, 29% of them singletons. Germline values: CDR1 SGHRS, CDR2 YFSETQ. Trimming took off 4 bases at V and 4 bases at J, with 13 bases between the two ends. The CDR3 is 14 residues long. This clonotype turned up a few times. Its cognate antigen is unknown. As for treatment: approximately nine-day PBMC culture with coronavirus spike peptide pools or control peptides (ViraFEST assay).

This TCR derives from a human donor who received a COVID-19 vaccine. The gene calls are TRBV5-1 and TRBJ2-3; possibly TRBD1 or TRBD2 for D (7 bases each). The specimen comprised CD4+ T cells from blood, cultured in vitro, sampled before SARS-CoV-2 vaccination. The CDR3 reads CASSGRGRADTQYF. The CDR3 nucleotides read TGCGCCAGCAGCGGGAGGGGGCGGGCAGATACGCAGTATTTT.